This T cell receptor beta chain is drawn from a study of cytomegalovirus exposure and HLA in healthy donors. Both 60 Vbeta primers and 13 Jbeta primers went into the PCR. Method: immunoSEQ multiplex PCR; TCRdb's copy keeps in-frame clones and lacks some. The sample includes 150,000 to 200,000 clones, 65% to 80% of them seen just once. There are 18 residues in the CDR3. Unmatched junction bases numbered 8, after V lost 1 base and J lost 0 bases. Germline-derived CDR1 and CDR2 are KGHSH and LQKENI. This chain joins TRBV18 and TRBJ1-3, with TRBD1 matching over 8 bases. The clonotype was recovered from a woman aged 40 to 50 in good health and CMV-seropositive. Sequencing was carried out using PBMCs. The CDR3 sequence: CASSPRPGQGSSGNTIYF. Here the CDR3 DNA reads TGTGCCAGCTCACCACGCCCCGGACAGGGAAGCTCTGGAAACACCATATATTTT.